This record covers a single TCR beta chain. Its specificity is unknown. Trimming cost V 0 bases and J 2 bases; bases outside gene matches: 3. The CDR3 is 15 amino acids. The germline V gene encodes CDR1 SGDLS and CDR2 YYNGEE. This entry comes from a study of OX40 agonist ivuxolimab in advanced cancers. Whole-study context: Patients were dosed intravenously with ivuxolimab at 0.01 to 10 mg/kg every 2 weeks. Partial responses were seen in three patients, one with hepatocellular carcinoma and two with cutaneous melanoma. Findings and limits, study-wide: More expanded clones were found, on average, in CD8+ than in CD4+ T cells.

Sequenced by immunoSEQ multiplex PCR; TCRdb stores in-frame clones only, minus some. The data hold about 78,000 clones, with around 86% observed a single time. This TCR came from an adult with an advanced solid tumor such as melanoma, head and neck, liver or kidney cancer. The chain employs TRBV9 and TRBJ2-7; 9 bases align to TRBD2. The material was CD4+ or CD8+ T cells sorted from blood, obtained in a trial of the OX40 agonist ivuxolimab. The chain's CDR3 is CASSVEAGGTYEQYF. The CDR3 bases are TGTGCCAGCAGCGTAGAAGCGGGAGGAACCTACGAGCAGTACTTC.